The present T cell receptor (beta chain) was sequenced within a study of T cell responses to AZD1222 COVID-19 vaccine. Study-level results: Two doses of AZD1222 preceded a rise in Spike-specific TCR breadth and depth. Donors, mostly white British, included more females; clonal diversity was possibly underestimated.

The table lists this clone with a few counts. The target antigen is unknown. Clones were sequenced by immunoSEQ multiplex PCR, and TCRdb holds only the in-frame ones, with some missing. The data show more than 50,000 clones, roughly 87% seen once. CDR3 length: 15 residues. The V gene end was trimmed by 1 base and the J gene end by 1 base; junction bases not matched to a gene: 0. The germline V gene has CDR1 SGHAT and CDR2 FQNNGV. Sample: peripheral blood, taken 28 days after the second AZD1222 dose. The receptor was isolated from an adult who received the AZD1222 COVID-19 vaccine. The chain joins TRBV11-2 to TRBJ2-2; 7 nucleotides align to TRBD2. For the CDR3, the DNA is TGTGCCAGCAGCTTAGCGGGAGGGAACACCGGGGAGCTGTTTTTT. Translation: CASSLAGGNTGELFF.